The present T cell receptor beta chain was sequenced within a study of regulatory T cells in long-lasting Graves disease. Time point noted: newly diagnosed GD, antithyroid drugs for less than 3 months. From PBMCs, RNA was extracted and then used to make the TCR library. J lost 2 bases, V lost 6 bases, and 17 bases had no gene match. The CDR3 spans 18 residues. Germline CDR1 and CDR2: ENHRY and SYGVKD. Assembly of TCR beta libraries relied on iRepertoire HTBI primers together with Arm-PCR of CDR3 regions. TCRdb re-analysed the multiplex PCR reads in MiXCR, keeping a single row per CDR3 protein. The repertoire holds about 540,000 distinct CDR3 sequences, with roughly 12% as singletons. This same sample was also taken into another study, of T cells in Graves' hyperthyroidism and ophthalmopathy.

The genes are TRBV10-3 and TRBJ2-7; 9 nucleotides align to TRBD2. The receptor was isolated from a man in his thirties or forties with Graves disease. The sequencing used peripheral blood mononuclear cells (PBMCs), collected at new diagnosis, from a patient treated with antithyroid drugs. The CDR3 region has the DNA TGTGCCATCAGAAAGGTAGCGGGAGATCCCCGGACCACCTACGAGCAGTACTTC. This codes for CAIRKVAGDPRTTYEQYF.